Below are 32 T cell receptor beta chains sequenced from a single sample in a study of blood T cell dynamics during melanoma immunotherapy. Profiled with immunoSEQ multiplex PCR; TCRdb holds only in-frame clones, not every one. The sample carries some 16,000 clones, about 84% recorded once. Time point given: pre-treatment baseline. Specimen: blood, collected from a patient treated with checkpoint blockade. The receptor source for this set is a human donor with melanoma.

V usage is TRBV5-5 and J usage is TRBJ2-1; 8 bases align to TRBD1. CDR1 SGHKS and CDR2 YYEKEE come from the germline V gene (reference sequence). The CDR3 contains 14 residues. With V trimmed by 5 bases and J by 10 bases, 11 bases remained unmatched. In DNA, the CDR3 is TGTGCCAGCAGGTATCCGGGACAGGCCTTGGAGCAGTTCTTC. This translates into CASRYPGQALEQFF.

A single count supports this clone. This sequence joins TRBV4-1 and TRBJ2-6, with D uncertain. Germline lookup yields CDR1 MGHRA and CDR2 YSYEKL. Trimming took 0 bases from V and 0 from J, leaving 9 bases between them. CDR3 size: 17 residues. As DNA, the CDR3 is TGCGCCAGCAGCCAAGAACACCCCAGCTCTGGGGCCAACGTCCTGACTTTC. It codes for CASSQEHPSSGANVLTF.

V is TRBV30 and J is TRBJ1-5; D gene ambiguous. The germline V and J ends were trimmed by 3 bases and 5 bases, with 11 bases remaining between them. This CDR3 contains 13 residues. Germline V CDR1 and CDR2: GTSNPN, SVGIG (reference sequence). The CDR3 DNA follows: TGTGCCTGGAGATCGGACCTCGATCAGCCCCAGCATTTT. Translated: CAWRSDLDQPQHF.

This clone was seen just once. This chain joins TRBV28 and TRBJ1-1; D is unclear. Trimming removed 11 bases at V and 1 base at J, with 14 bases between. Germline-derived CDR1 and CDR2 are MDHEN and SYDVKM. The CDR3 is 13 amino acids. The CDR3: CASRPGQNTEAFF. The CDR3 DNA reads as TGTGCCTCACGGCCTGGGCAGAACACTGAAGCTTTCTTT. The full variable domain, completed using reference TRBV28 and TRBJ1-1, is DVKVTQSSRYLVKRTGEKVFLECVQDMDHENMFWYRQDPGLGLRLIYFSYDVKMKEKGDIPEGYSVSREKKERFSLILESASTNQTSMYLCASRPGQNTEAFFGQGTRLTVV.

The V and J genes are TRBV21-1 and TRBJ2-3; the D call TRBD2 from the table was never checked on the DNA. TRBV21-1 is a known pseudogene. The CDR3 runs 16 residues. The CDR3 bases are TGTGCCAGCAGCAAAGAGGGGGGGAGGGGCCCAGATACGCAGTATTTT. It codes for CASSKEGGRGPDTQYF.

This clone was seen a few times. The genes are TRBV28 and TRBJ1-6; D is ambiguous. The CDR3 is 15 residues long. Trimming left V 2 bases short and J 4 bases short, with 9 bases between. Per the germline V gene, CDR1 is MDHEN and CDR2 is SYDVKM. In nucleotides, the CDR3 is TGTGCCAGCAGTTTAGGGGAGTTGTATAATTCACCCCTCCACTTT. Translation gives CASSLGELYNSPLHF.

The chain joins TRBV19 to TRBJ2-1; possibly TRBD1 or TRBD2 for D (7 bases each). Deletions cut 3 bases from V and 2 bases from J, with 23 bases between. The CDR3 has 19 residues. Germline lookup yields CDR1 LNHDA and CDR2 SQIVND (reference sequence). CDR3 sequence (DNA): TGTGCCAGTAGTATGGCGCTGTGGGGGAGGGACAGCACCTACAATGAGCAGTTCTTC. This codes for CASSMALWGRDSTYNEQFF.

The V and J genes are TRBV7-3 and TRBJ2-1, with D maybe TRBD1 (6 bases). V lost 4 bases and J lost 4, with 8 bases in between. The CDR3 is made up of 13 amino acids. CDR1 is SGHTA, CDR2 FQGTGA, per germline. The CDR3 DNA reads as TGTGCCAGCAGCTCAACAGGGTACAATGAGCAGTTCTTC. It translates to CASSSTGYNEQFF.

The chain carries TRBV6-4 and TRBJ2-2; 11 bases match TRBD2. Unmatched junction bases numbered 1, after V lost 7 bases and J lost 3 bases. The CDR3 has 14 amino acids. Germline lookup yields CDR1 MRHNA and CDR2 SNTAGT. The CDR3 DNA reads TGTGCCAGCAAACTAGCGGGGGACACCGGGGAGCTGTTTTTT. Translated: CASKLAGDTGELFF.

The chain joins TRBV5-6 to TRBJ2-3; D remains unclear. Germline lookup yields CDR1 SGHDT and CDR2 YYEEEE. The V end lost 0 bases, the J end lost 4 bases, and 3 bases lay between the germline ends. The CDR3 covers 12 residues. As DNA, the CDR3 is TGTGCCAGCAGCTTGGCTGCAGATACGCAGTATTTT. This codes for CASSLAADTQYF. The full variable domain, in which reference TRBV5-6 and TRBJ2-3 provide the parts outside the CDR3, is DAGVTQSPTHLIKTRGQQVTLRCSPKSGHDTVSWYQQALGQGPQFIFQYYEEEERQRGNFPDRFSGHQFPNYSSELNVNALLLGDSALYLCASSLAADTQYFGPGTRLTVL.

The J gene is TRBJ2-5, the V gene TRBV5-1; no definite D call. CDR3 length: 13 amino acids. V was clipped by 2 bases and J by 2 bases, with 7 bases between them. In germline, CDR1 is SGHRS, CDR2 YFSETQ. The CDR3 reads CASSLTWQETQYF. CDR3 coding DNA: TGCGCCAGCAGCTTAACCTGGCAAGAGACCCAGTACTTC.

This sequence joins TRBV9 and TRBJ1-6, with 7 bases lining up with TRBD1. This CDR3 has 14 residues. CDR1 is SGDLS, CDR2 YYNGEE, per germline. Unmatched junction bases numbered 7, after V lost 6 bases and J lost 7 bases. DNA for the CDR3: TGTGCCAGCAAACGGGACAGCATCAATTCACCCCTCCACTTT. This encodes CASKRDSINSPLHF.

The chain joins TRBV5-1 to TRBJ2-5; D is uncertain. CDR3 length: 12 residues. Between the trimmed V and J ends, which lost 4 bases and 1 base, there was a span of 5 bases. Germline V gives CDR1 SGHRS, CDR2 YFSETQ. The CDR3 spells CASSEFQETQYF. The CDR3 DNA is TGCGCCAGCAGCGAGTTCCAAGAGACCCAGTACTTC.

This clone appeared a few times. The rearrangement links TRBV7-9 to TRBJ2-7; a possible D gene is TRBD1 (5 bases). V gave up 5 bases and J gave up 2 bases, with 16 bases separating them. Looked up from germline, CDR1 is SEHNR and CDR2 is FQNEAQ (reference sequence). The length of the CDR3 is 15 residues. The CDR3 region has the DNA TGTGCCAGCAGCACAGTTAGGGGTGACCCCTACGAGCAGTACTTC. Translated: CASSTVRGDPYEQYF.

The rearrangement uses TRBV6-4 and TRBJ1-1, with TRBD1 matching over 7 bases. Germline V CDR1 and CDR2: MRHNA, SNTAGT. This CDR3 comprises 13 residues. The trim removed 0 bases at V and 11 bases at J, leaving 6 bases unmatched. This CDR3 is CASSDSLGQLAFF. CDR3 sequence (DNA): TGTGCCAGCAGTGACTCCTTGGGACAGTTGGCTTTCTTT.

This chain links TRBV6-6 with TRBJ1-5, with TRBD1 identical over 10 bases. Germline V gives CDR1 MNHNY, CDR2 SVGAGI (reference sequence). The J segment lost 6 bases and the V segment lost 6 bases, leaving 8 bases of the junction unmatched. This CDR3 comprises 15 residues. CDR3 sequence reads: CASRDPGQGFQPQHF. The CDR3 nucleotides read TGTGCCAGCAGGGATCCGGGACAGGGGTTTCAGCCCCAGCATTTT.

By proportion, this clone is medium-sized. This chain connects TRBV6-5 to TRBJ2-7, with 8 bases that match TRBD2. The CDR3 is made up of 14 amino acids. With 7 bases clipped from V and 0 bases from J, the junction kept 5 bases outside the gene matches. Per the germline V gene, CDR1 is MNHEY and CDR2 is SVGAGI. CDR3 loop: CASIPGLDSYEQYF. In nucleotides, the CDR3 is TGTGCCAGCATTCCGGGACTAGACTCCTACGAGCAGTACTTC.

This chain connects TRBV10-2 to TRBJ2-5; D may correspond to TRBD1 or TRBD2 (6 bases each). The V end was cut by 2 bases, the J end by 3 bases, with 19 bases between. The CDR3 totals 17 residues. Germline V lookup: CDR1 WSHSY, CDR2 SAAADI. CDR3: CASSERLGGPLEETQYF. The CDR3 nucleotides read TGCGCCAGCAGTGAGAGGTTAGGGGGGCCCCTCGAAGAGACCCAGTACTTC.

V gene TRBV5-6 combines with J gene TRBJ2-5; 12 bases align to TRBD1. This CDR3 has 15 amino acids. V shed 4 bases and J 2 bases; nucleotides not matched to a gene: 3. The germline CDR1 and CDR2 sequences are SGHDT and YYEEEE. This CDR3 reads CASSGGQGAQETQYF. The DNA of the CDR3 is TGTGCCAGCAGCGGGGGACAGGGGGCACAAGAGACCCAGTACTTC.

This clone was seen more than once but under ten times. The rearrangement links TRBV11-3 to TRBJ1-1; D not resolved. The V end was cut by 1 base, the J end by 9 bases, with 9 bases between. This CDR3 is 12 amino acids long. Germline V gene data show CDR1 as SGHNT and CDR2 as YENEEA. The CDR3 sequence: CASSLGQTKAFF. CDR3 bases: TGTGCCAGCAGCTTAGGTCAGACAAAAGCTTTCTTT.

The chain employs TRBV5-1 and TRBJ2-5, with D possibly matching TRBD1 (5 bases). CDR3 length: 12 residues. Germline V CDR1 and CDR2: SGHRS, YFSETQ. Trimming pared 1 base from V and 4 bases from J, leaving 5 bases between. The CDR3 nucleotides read TGCGCCAGCAGCTTGCAGGGAGAGACCCAGTACTTC. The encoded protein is CASSLQGETQYF.

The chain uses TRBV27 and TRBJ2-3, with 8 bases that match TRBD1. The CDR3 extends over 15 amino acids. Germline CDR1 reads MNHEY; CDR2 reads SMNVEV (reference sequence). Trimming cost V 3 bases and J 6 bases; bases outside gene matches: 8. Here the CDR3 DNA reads TGTGCCAGCAGTTTGGGGGACAGGTGGGGGGATACGCAGTATTTT. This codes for CASSLGDRWGDTQYF.

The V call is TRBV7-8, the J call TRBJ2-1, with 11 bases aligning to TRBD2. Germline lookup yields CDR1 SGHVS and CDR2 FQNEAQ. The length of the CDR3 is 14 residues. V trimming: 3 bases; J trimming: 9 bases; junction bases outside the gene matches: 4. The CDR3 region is CASSFSGGAAEQFF. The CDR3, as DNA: TGTGCCAGCAGCTTTAGCGGGGGGGCGGCTGAGCAGTTCTTC.

The CDR3 DNA sequence: TGTGCCAGCAGCGTAGGAAGTGGCGCTTCGGAAAAACTGTTTTTT. Translation gives CASSVGSGASEKLFF. The rearrangement links TRBV9 to TRBJ1-4; D gene unclear. Trimming stripped 0 bases from V and 8 bases from J, with 14 bases between. Per germline, CDR1 SGDLS and CDR2 YYNGEE. This CDR3 spans 15 amino acids. Supplemented by reference TRBV9 and TRBJ1-4, the full variable domain reads DSGVTQTPKHLITATGQRVTLRCSPRSGDLSVYWYQQSLDQGLQFLIQYYNGEERAKGNILERFSAQQFPDLHSELNLSSLELGDSALYFCASSVGSGASEKLFFGSGTQLSVL.

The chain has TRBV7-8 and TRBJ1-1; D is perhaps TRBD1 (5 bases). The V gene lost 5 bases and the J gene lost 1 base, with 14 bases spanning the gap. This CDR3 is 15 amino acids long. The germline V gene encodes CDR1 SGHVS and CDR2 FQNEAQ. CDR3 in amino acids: CASSVRDSPNTEAFF. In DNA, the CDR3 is TGTGCCAGCAGCGTTAGAGACAGCCCGAACACTGAAGCTTTCTTT.

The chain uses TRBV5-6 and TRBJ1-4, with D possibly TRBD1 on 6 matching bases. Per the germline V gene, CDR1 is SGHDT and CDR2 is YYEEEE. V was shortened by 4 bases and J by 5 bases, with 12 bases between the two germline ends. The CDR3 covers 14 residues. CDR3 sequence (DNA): TGTGCCAGCAGCCCCCGACAGGCGAATGAAAAACTGTTTTTT. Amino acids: CASSPRQANEKLFF.

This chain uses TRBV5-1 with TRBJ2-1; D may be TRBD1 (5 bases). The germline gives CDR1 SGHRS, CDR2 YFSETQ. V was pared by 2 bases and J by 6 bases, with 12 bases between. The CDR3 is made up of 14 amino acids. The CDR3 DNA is TGCGCCAGCAGCTTTTTAAGGGGTTTCAATGAGCAGTTCTTC. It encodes CASSFLRGFNEQFF.

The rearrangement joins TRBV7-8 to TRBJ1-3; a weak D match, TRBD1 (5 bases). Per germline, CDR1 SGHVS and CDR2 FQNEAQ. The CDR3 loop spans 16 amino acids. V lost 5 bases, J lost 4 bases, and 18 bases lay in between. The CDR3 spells CASSPSRHRTGNTIYF. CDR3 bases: TGTGCCAGCAGCCCGTCGAGACACAGGACGGGAAACACCATATATTTT. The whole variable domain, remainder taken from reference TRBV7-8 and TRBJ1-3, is GAGVSQSPRYKVAKRGQDVALRCDPISGHVSLFWYQQALGQGPEFLTYFQNEAQLDKSGLPSDRFFAERPEGSVSTLKIQRTQQEDSAVYLCASSPSRHRTGNTIYFGEGSWLTVV.

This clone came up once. This CDR3 is CASSFVADTQYF. CDR3 in DNA: TGTGCCAGCAGCTTTGTCGCAGATACGCAGTATTTT. V is TRBV5-8 and J is TRBJ2-3; D is ambiguous. The CDR3 loop spans 12 amino acids. Trimming shortened V by 2 bases and J by 4 bases, and 5 bases separated the two germline ends. Per the germline V gene, CDR1 is SGHTS and CDR2 is YDEGEE. The full variable domain, in which reference TRBV5-8 and TRBJ2-3 provide the parts outside the CDR3, is EAGVTQSPTHLIKTRGQQATLRCSPISGHTSVYWYQQALGLGLQFLLWYDEGEERNRGNFPPRFSGRQFPNYSSELNVNALELEDSALYLCASSFVADTQYFGPGTRLTVL.

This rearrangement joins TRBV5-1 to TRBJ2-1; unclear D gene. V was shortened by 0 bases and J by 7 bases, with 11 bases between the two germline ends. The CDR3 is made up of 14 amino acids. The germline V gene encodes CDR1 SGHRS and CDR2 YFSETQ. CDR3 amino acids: CASSLGFRENEQFF. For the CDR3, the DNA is TGCGCCAGCAGCTTGGGTTTTAGAGAAAATGAGCAGTTCTTC.

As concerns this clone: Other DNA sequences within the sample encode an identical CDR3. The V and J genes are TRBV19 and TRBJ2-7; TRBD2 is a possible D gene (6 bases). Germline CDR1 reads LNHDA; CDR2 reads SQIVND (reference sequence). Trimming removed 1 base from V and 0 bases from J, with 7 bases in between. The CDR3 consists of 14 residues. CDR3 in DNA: TGTGCCAGTAGTATAGTACTAGCCTCCTACGAGCAGTACTTC. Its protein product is CASSIVLASYEQYF.

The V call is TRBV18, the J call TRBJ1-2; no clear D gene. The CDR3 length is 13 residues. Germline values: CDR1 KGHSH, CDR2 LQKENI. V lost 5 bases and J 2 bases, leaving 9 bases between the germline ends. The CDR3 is CASSEHSNYGYTF. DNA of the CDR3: TGTGCCAGCTCAGAACACAGCAACTATGGCTACACCTTC. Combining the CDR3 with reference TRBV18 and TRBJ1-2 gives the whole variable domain NAGVMQNPRHLVRRRGQEARLRCSPMKGHSHVYWYRQLPEEGLKFMVYLQKENIIDESGMPKERFSAEFPKEGPSILRIQQVVRGDSAAYFCASSEHSNYGYTFGSGTRLTVV.